The clone carrying this TCR beta chain appeared many times. This CDR3 is built from 12 residues. In germline, CDR1 is SGHTA, CDR2 FQGNSA. V lost 3 bases, J lost 15 bases, and 6 bases stayed unmatched. This record comes from a study of regulatory T cells in long-lasting Graves disease. CDR3-region Arm-PCR and iRepertoire HTBI primers produced the TCR beta libraries. One entry per CDR3 protein, called by TCRdb with MiXCR from the multiplex PCR reads. The table shows approximately 350,000 distinct CDR3 sequences, with over 15% occurring only once. The sample's time point: newly diagnosed GD, antithyroid drugs for less than 3 months. From RNA extracted from PBMCs, the TCR library was made. These sequences were also reported in another study, on T cells in Graves' hyperthyroidism and ophthalmopathy. This second report adds: Within blood appeared most thyroid clonotypes that had expanded above 0.001.

The sequencing here drew on peripheral blood mononuclear cells (PBMCs), taken at new diagnosis, from a patient treated with antithyroid drugs. This chain uses TRBV7-2 with TRBJ2-1; 9 bases are a match to TRBD2. The clonotype comes from a man between 40 and 49 years old with Graves disease. CDR3 nucleotides: TGTGCCAGCAGCTTCACCGGGACTAGCCCGTTCTTC. As protein: CASSFTGTSPFF.